The clone carrying this TCR beta chain was seen ten or more times. Its antigen is as yet unknown. This sample was taken from a study of T cells after yellow fever vaccination. Findings of the study overall: Weaker, the secondary response peaked sooner, at day 5 versus 15. Most primary-vaccination clones reappeared after the booster (about 95% CD4, 75% to 90% CD8). Only a small proportion of the clonotypes turned up in both the CD4 and the CD8 compartments, likely arising from convergent recombination.

Germline V gene sequence: CDR1 DFQATT, CDR2 SNEGSKA (reference sequence). CDR3 length: 14 residues. Template-switching 5'RACE yielded the TCR cDNA; a universal primer site and UMIs were added in the process. Each CDR3 protein gets one entry after TCRdb re-called the 5' RACE reads with MiXCR. Seen here are just over 300,000 distinct CDR3 sequences, roughly 3.5% observed once, and the top ten hold about a quarter. Source: PBMCs, taken on the day of the yellow fever booster vaccination. The gene calls are TRBV20-1 and TRBJ2-3; 8 bases are a match to TRBD2. The sequence came from a man aged 18 to 35 who received the YFV17D yellow fever vaccine. In DNA, the CDR3 is TGCAGCACCCTCCCCGGGGGGGTCACAGATACGCAGTATTTT. Its protein product is CSTLPGGVTDTQYF.